Below are 24 T cell receptor beta chains sequenced from a single sample in a study of blood T cell repertoires in COVID-19. Sequenced by immunoSEQ multiplex PCR; TCRdb stores in-frame clones only, minus some. The data show some 210,000 clones, 65% to 90% seen once. Sequencing input: PBMCs or T cells enriched from blood (not recorded which). Receptor source: a woman aged 45 to 65 with acute COVID-19.

The chain uses TRBV12-3 or TRBV12-4 and TRBJ2-2; D not resolved. The CDR3 length is 11 residues. With 7 bases removed from V and 6 bases from J, the gap between germline ends came to 6 bases. The CDR3 coding sequence is TGTGCCAGCAATCAGGCCGGGGAGCTGTTTTTT. It is translated as CASNQAGELFF.

The V gene is TRBV4-1, the J gene TRBJ2-7, with 8 bases that match TRBD2. The CDR3 covers 15 residues. Germline-derived CDR1 and CDR2 are MGHRA and YSYEKL. V gave up 3 bases and J gave up 3 bases; unmatched junction bases: 7. The CDR3 spells CASSQAGGAVYEQYF. The CDR3 nucleotides read TGCGCCAGCAGCCAGGCCGGGGGGGCAGTCTACGAGCAGTACTTC.

The chain has TRBV5-1 and TRBJ2-6; TRBD2 aligns across 8 bases. CDR1 is SGHRS and CDR2 is YFSETQ in the germline V gene. CDR3 length: 14 residues. The V and J ends lost 6 bases and 4 bases, in that order; junction bases with no gene match: 3. DNA of the CDR3: TGCGCCAGCAACCCGGGAGGGGGGGCCAACGTCCTGACTTTC. This translates into CASNPGGGANVLTF.

In this sample, this clone turned up once. The chain joins TRBV28 to TRBJ2-3; D is perhaps TRBD2 (6 bases). The CDR3 loop spans 15 amino acids. Looked up from germline, CDR1 is MDHEN and CDR2 is SYDVKM. The V gene lost 6 bases and the J gene lost 1 base, with 14 bases spanning the gap. The CDR3 reads CASRIRGLGTDTQYF. The CDR3 DNA sequence: TGTGCCAGCAGAATCCGGGGACTCGGCACAGATACGCAGTATTTT.

This chain links TRBV6-2 or TRBV6-3 with TRBJ2-2; D remains ambiguous. The germline V and J ends were trimmed by 2 bases and 3 bases, with 13 bases remaining between them. There are 16 residues in the CDR3. Germline CDR1 MNHEY, CDR2 SVGEGT. The CDR3 nucleotides read TGTGCCAGCAGTTACCCCCCGTCGTTATACACCGGGGAGCTGTTTTTT. It encodes CASSYPPSLYTGELFF.

The chain joins TRBV5-1 to TRBJ2-2, with TRBD2 matching 8 bases. V lost 7 bases and J lost 7; bases outside the gene matches: 12. CDR3 length: 15 amino acids. CDR1 and CDR2 from the germline V gene are SGHRS and YFSETQ. CDR3 sequence (DNA): TGCGCCAGCTACTTTGTTAGCGGGAAACACGGGGAGCTGTTTTTT. Translation gives CASYFVSGKHGELFF. Full variable domain (outside the CDR3, taken from reference TRBV5-1 and TRBJ2-2): KAGVTQTPRYLIKTRGQQVTLSCSPISGHRSVSWYQQTPGQGLQFLFEYFSETQRNKGNFPGRFSGRQFSNSRSEMNVSTLELGDSALYLCASYFVSGKHGELFFGEGSRLTVL.

With respect to this clone: One end of the junction is discordant with germline, which a read error may explain. The chain joins TRBV3-1 (or the pseudogene TRBV3-2) to TRBJ2-5, with 13 bases that match TRBD2. Germline CDR1 and CDR2: LGHDT and YNNKEL (reference sequence). The CDR3 runs 13 residues. CDR3 region: CASSLGTSGDTNF. The CDR3 DNA is TGTGCCAGCAGCCTGGGGACTAGCGGGGACACGAACTTC.

The chain joins TRBV28 to TRBJ2-7; D possibly corresponds to TRBD1 (8 bases). Germline V gene sequence: CDR1 MDHEN, CDR2 SYDVKM. This CDR3 contains 16 residues. Trimming left V 2 bases short and J 6 bases short, with 20 bases between. The DNA of the CDR3 is TGTGCCAGCAGTTTAGGGGGGGGCGGGACAGGCCCCGAGCAGTACTTC. Translated, it gives CASSLGGGGTGPEQYF.

This sequence joins TRBV15 and TRBJ2-5; possible D gene TRBD1, 6 bases. Germline values: CDR1 LNHNV, CDR2 YYDKDF (reference sequence). The V end lost 5 bases, the J end lost 3 bases, and 16 bases lay between the germline ends. The CDR3 spans 15 residues. CDR3 nucleotide sequence: TGTGCCACCAGCGCCGGACCGACAGGAAAAGAGACCCAGTACTTC. It encodes CATSAGPTGKETQYF.

The rearrangement joins TRBV5-4 to TRBJ2-5; D possibly corresponds to TRBD2 (5 bases). With 2 bases removed from V and 1 base from J, the gap between germline ends came to 6 bases. The V gene's germline CDR1 is SGHNT and CDR2 YYREEE (reference sequence). The CDR3 is 13 amino acids. As DNA, the CDR3 is TGTGCCAGCAGCTTTCGGGGCCAAGAGACCCAGTACTTC. Encoded protein: CASSFRGQETQYF.

As DNA, the CDR3 is TGTGCCAGCAGCCCCCAGGGGTACACTGAAGCTTTCTTT. Its protein is CASSPQGYTEAFF. The chain couples TRBV16 to TRBJ1-1, with D possibly TRBD1 on 6 matching bases. The CDR3 is 13 amino acids. The germline V gene has CDR1 KGHSY and CDR2 FQNENV. V was pared by 4 bases and J by 3 bases, with 9 bases between.

The gene calls are TRBV6-2 or TRBV6-3 and TRBJ2-7, with D possibly being TRBD2 (6 bases). The CDR3 is 17 residues long. Deletions cut 6 bases from V and 2 bases from J, with 23 bases between. Germline V lookup: CDR1 MNHEY, CDR2 SVGEGT. This CDR3 is CASSLRHLAPPPYEQYF. The CDR3 DNA is TGTGCCAGCAGCCTTCGTCATCTAGCGCCTCCCCCCTACGAGCAGTACTTC.

The rearrangement uses TRBV10-3 and TRBJ2-3; TRBD1 might be the D (6 bases). Between the trimmed V and J ends, which lost 5 bases and 8 bases, there was a span of 17 bases. CDR1 and CDR2 from the germline V gene are ENHRY and SYGVKD. The CDR3 is made up of 14 amino acids. In nucleotides, the CDR3 is TGTGCCATCAGTTTACAGGGACCCGGGGCTACGCAGTATTTT. The encoded protein is CAISLQGPGATQYF.

This clone came up a few times. V usage is TRBV6-2 or TRBV6-3 and J usage is TRBJ2-1; tentative D call: TRBD2 (6 bases). Germline V gene data show CDR1 as MNHEY and CDR2 as SVGEGT. Trimming cost V 2 bases and J 3 bases, with 14 bases left between them. This CDR3 is built from 16 residues. CDR3 nucleotides: TGTGCCAGCAGTTACCTCGCGGAGGGCGACTACAATGAGCAGTTCTTC. It codes for CASSYLAEGDYNEQFF.

V gene TRBV29-1 combines with J gene TRBJ1-2; the match to TRBD1 covers 7 bases. V trimming: 2 bases; J trimming: 3 bases; junction bases outside the gene matches: 3. CDR1 and CDR2 (germline): SQVTM, ANQGSEA. The CDR3 is 13 residues long. The CDR3 nucleotides are TGCAGCGTTGAAAAGGGGGCCGACTATGGCTACACCTTC. It specifies CSVEKGADYGYTF.

This chain links TRBV5-6 with TRBJ2-1; D call uncertain. The CDR3 totals 13 residues. Germline V CDR1 and CDR2: SGHDT, YYEEEE. V lost 4 bases to trimming and J lost 9 bases, with 14 bases between them. The CDR3 DNA sequence: TGTGCCAGCAGCCCCCGCGCCTATCTTGAGCAGTTCTTC. Its translation: CASSPRAYLEQFF.

This rearrangement joins TRBV5-1 to TRBJ2-7; 13 bases map to TRBD2. The V and J ends lost 3 bases and 6 bases, in that order; junction bases with no gene match: 12. This CDR3 region has 17 residues. CDR1 and CDR2 from the germline V gene are SGHRS and YFSETQ. The CDR3 bases are TGCGCCAGCAGCTCACACCAGACTAGCGGGGGGTTCCGCGAGCAGTACTTC. Translated: CASSSHQTSGGFREQYF.

The chain uses TRBV6-1 and TRBJ2-3, with a weak D call TRBD2 (5 bases). Germline lookup yields CDR1 MNHNS and CDR2 SASEGT. The CDR3 extends over 13 amino acids. Trimming stripped 2 bases from V and 12 bases from J, with 15 bases between. CDR3 region: CASSEPGSRIQYF. The DNA of the CDR3 is TGTGCCAGCAGTGAACCGGGGAGCAGGATTCAGTATTTT.

The chain links TRBV27 to TRBJ1-6, with D uncertain. The V end was cut by 4 bases, the J end by 9 bases, with 16 bases between. This CDR3 comprises 15 residues. Looked up from germline, CDR1 is MNHEY and CDR2 is SMNVEV (reference sequence). The CDR3 DNA reads as TGTGCCAGCAGTTCCCAGTCGGCGGTGGGTTCACCCCTCCACTTT. Amino acid sequence: CASSSQSAVGSPLHF.

The chain couples TRBV29-1 to TRBJ2-7; the match to TRBD2 covers 11 bases. Germline-derived CDR1 and CDR2 are SQVTM and ANQGSEA. This CDR3 contains 17 residues. J was trimmed by 5 bases and V by 5 bases; bases with no gene match: 17. The CDR3 DNA sequence: TGCAGCGTTTTTTCCTCCTTTAGCGGGAGGGCCCTGAACGAGCAGTACTTC. Its translation: CSVFSSFSGRALNEQYF.

This clone has at least ten counts. The chain links TRBV12-5 to TRBJ1-5; TRBD1 might be the D (6 bases). The germline V and J ends were trimmed by 6 bases and 7 bases, with 13 bases remaining between them. The CDR3 runs 13 residues. Germline V gene lookup returns CDR1 LGHNT and CDR2 FRNRAP. CDR3 loop: CASGDGGLQPQHF. The CDR3 nucleotides are TGTGCTAGTGGGGACGGGGGGCTCCAGCCCCAGCATTTT.

The V call is TRBV6-5, the J call TRBJ2-1; D might be TRBD2 (6 bases). V was trimmed by 10 bases and J by 1 base, leaving 11 bases between them. In germline, CDR1 is MNHEY, CDR2 SVGAGI. The CDR3 totals 13 residues. The CDR3 spells CATSGPSYNEQFF. The DNA of the CDR3 is TGTGCCACAAGCGGGCCTTCCTACAATGAGCAGTTCTTC.

V is TRBV12-3 or TRBV12-4 and J is TRBJ2-3; TRBD2 is a possible D gene (6 bases). The V end was cut by 5 bases, the J end by 4 bases, with 10 bases between. This CDR3 region has 13 residues. The CDR3 DNA reads TGTGCCAGCAGTAGGGGACTCTCAGATACGCAGTATTTT. Protein product: CASSRGLSDTQYF.

This rearrangement joins TRBV3-1 (or the pseudogene TRBV3-2) to TRBJ1-5; D is ambiguous. Germline assignment: CDR1 LGHDT and CDR2 YNNKEL (reference sequence). This CDR3 spans 12 amino acids. V was clipped by 10 bases and J by 6 bases, with 13 bases between them. The CDR3 region is CAMRERSQPQHF. CDR3 coding DNA: TGTGCCATGCGGGAGAGGAGTCAGCCCCAGCATTTT.